This TCR beta chain is drawn from a study of OX40 agonist ivuxolimab in advanced cancers. Study-level information: Those treated in dose escalation had hepatocellular carcinoma, melanoma, renal cell cancer or head and neck cancer. Prior checkpoint blockade (anti-PD-1, anti-PD-L1 or anti-CTLA-4) was permitted; approximately 44% had it. Whole-study results and caveats: Certain nonresponders additionally had low normalized T-cell clonal expansion.

Data came from immunoSEQ multiplex PCR; TCRdb stores just in-frame clones and leaves some out. The sample carries about 48,000 clones, approximately 80% recorded once. CDR3 size: 15 residues. Germline CDR1 is MDHEN and CDR2 is SYDVKM. Trimming shortened V by 3 bases and J by 3 bases, and 14 bases separated the two germline ends. Remarks on this clone: Its matching antigen is unknown.

The input for sequencing was CD4+ or CD8+ T cells sorted from blood, taken in a trial of the OX40 agonist ivuxolimab. This chain connects TRBV28 to TRBJ2-5; possibly TRBD2 for D (6 bases). This sequence originates from an adult with an advanced solid tumor such as melanoma, head and neck, liver or kidney cancer. DNA for the CDR3: TGTGCCAGCAGTTTTGCGGGAACGGATGAAGAGACCCAGTACTTC. As protein: CASSFAGTDEETQYF.